The T cell receptor (beta chain) described here comes from a study of shared clonotypes between healthy human individuals. Study results and limitations: The generation probabilities recorded for non-shared clonotypes fell below those of clonotypes shared by all four donors.

The protocol was immunoSEQ multiplex PCR, while the TCRdb copy is restricted to in-frame clones and leaves out a portion. Counted here are some 2 million clones, 85% to 95% occurring once; the ten biggest clones make up about 0.13%. Donors comprised only Caucasian adults living in Nashville, Tennessee. As to this clone: The antigen is not known.

This CDR3 has 18 residues. From germline, CDR1 is MNHEY and CDR2 SMNVEV (reference sequence). V lost 5 bases to trimming and J lost 1 base; unmatched junction nucleotides: 16. This clonotype was sampled from a man aged 18-30 years in good health. Input material: naive CD4+ T cells sorted from blood. The subset is: CD45RA+ positively selected. This chain links TRBV27 with TRBJ2-7; TRBD2 matches 8 bases. Written as DNA, the CDR3 is TGTGCCAGCAGTCAACTGGGACTAGTATCCCCCGGGTCCTACGAGCAGTACTTC. Translated: CASSQLGLVSPGSYEQYF.